Listed here are 25 T cell receptor beta chains from one sample, sequenced in a study of neoadjuvant anti-PD-1 for oral cavity cancer. Clones were read by immunoSEQ multiplex PCR, and TCRdb kept only the in-frame ones, dropping some. The sample has some 33,000 clones, just under 80% seen once. The time point was: after neoadjuvant nivolumab, at surgical resection. This material consisted of PBMCs, taken after nivolumab (anti-PD-1) treatment. The origin of the receptors is a person between 40 and 79 years old with oral cavity squamous cell carcinoma.

This clone has a handful of counts. This rearrangement joins TRBV16 to TRBJ2-5; unclear D gene. The CDR3 has 11 residues. Germline assignment: CDR1 KGHSY and CDR2 FQNENV. The V end was cut by 4 bases, the J end by 5 bases, with 5 bases between. Here the CDR3 reads CASSPGETQYF. DNA of the CDR3: TGTGCCAGCAGCCCTGGTGAGACCCAGTACTTC.

This chain connects TRBV9 to TRBJ1-5; D remains ambiguous. Trimming cost V 1 base and J 7 bases, with 12 bases left between them. This CDR3 is built from 14 residues. Germline V lookup: CDR1 SGDLS, CDR2 YYNGEE. The CDR3 loop is CASSVKRGSQPQHF. The DNA for the CDR3 is TGTGCCAGCAGCGTAAAGCGAGGTTCCCAGCCCCAGCATTTT.

This rearrangement joins TRBV7-8 to TRBJ2-2; 9 bases match TRBD1. Trimming removed 5 bases from V and 2 bases from J; junction bases left unmatched: 6. There are 16 residues in the CDR3. Germline loops: CDR1 SGHVS, CDR2 FQNEAQ. The CDR3: CASSKFTGGNTGELFF. In nucleotides, the CDR3 is TGTGCCAGCAGCAAGTTTACAGGGGGCAACACCGGGGAGCTGTTTTTT.

The chain carries TRBV7-2 and TRBJ1-4; D not certain. Germline V lookup: CDR1 SGHTA, CDR2 FQGNSA. With 0 bases removed from V and 7 bases from J, the gap between germline ends came to 6 bases. The CDR3 loop spans 13 amino acids. CDR3 coding DNA: TGTGCCAGCAGCTTAGCGCGCGGTGAAAAACTGTTTTTT. This sequence encodes CASSLARGEKLFF.

This clone has just one count. The V call is TRBV7-3, the J call TRBJ2-2, with 7 bases that match TRBD1. The CDR3 is 14 amino acids. Germline V lookup: CDR1 SGHTA, CDR2 FQGTGA. The trim removed 2 bases at V and 3 bases at J, leaving 0 bases unmatched. The CDR3 coding sequence is TGTGCCAGCAGCTTACAGGGGGACACCGGGGAGCTGTTTTTT. It encodes CASSLQGDTGELFF.

The V and J genes are TRBV29-1 and TRBJ1-2, with unresolved D. Between the trimmed V and J ends, which lost 0 bases and 7 bases, there was a span of 15 bases. The CDR3 covers 14 residues. Per germline, CDR1 SQVTM and CDR2 ANQGSEA. CDR3 in amino acids: CSVEDRPTHRGYTF. CDR3 in DNA: TGCAGCGTTGAAGACCGTCCAACCCACCGTGGCTACACCTTC.

This rearrangement joins TRBV15 to TRBJ2-3; D remains ambiguous. The V gene lost 0 bases and the J gene lost 2 bases, with 12 bases spanning the gap. The CDR3 runs to 16 residues. The germline V gene has CDR1 LNHNV and CDR2 YYDKDF (reference sequence). CDR3 nucleotides: TGTGCCACCAGCAGAGAGATGACGGGCTTCACAGATACGCAGTATTTT. Translating gives CATSREMTGFTDTQYF.

The chain uses TRBV5-5 and TRBJ1-3; no definite D call. Trimming removed 4 bases from V and 2 bases from J, with 13 bases in between. This CDR3 has 15 residues. Germline V gene lookup returns CDR1 SGHKS and CDR2 YYEKEE (reference sequence). The CDR3 sequence: CASSPTSTAGNTIYF. The CDR3 DNA reads TGTGCCAGCAGCCCGACATCGACGGCTGGAAACACCATATATTTT.

The chain recombines TRBV15 with TRBJ1-5, with 7 bases fitting TRBD1. This CDR3 spans 15 amino acids. Germline CDR1 is LNHNV and CDR2 is YYDKDF (reference sequence). Trimming at V came to 5 bases and at J to 7 bases, leaving 11 bases not matched to a gene. The CDR3 loop reads CATSRDRGRRQPQHF. CDR3 DNA sequence: TGTGCCACCAGCCGGGATAGGGGGCGGAGGCAGCCCCAGCATTTT.

The chain employs TRBV28 and TRBJ2-5, with D possibly TRBD1 on 5 matching bases. Trimming pared 6 bases from V and 4 bases from J, leaving 9 bases between. The CDR3 consists of 12 residues. Germline V gives CDR1 MDHEN, CDR2 SYDVKM. CDR3 in DNA: TGTGCCAGCAGCAGGGTTCGAGAGACCCAGTACTTC. The encoded protein is CASSRVRETQYF.

The chain has TRBV5-1 and TRBJ1-1; 9 nucleotides line up with TRBD1. The CDR3 covers 12 residues. The junction had 5 bases not matched to a gene; V was cut back by 4 bases and J by 10 bases. Germline CDR1 is SGHRS and CDR2 is YFSETQ. Written as DNA, the CDR3 is TGCGCCAGCAGCCCCCGACAGGGGGGAGCTTTCTTT. This codes for CASSPRQGGAFF.

This clone is medium-sized within its sample. The V call is TRBV27, the J call TRBJ1-1; a weak D match, TRBD1 (5 bases). From germline, CDR1 is MNHEY and CDR2 SMNVEV (reference sequence). The CDR3 runs 14 residues. V gave up 5 bases and J gave up 1 base, with 11 bases separating them. The CDR3 is CASSSSGGNTEAFF. The CDR3 coding sequence is TGTGCCAGCAGTAGCTCTGGGGGGAACACTGAAGCTTTCTTT.

The rearrangement joins TRBV5-5 to TRBJ1-1; a weak D match, TRBD1 (5 bases). Germline CDR1 is SGHKS and CDR2 is YYEKEE (reference sequence). The CDR3 has 14 amino acids. V lost 4 bases and J 1 base, leaving 11 bases between the germline ends. DNA for the CDR3: TGTGCCAGCAGCCCCGGGGGGGGGAACACTGAAGCTTTCTTT. The encoded protein is CASSPGGGNTEAFF.

This clone was seen a handful of times. The chain couples TRBV7-2 to TRBJ1-1; D call uncertain. Germline CDR1 reads SGHTA; CDR2 reads FQGNSA. With 3 bases removed from V and 7 bases from J, the gap between germline ends came to 12 bases. CDR3 length: 13 residues. The CDR3 region has the DNA TGTGCCAGCAGCTTTTCCGGGAAATATGAAGCTTTCTTT. Translation gives CASSFSGKYEAFF.

V and J are TRBV7-8 and TRBJ2-5, with D unresolved. V lost 4 bases to trimming and J lost 3 bases, with 9 bases between them. CDR3 length: 13 residues. Germline V gives CDR1 SGHVS, CDR2 FQNEAQ. CDR3 region: CASSSLGKETQYF. The CDR3 DNA sequence: TGTGCCAGCAGCTCGCTTGGGAAAGAGACCCAGTACTTC. Drawing the rest from reference TRBV7-8 and TRBJ2-5, the complete variable domain is GAGVSQSPRYKVAKRGQDVALRCDPISGHVSLFWYQQALGQGPEFLTYFQNEAQLDKSGLPSDRFFAERPEGSVSTLKIQRTQQEDSAVYLCASSSLGKETQYFGPGTRLLVL.

The V call is TRBV13, the J call TRBJ2-3, with D possibly matching TRBD2 (5 bases). Trimming took off 2 bases at V and 6 bases at J, with 9 bases between the two ends. The CDR3 consists of 13 residues. The germline V gene has CDR1 PRHDT and CDR2 FYEKMQ (reference sequence). The CDR3 region has the DNA TGTGCCAGCAGCTTAAGAAGGAGGGATACGCAGTATTTT. This gives the protein CASSLRRRDTQYF.

V usage is TRBV27 and J usage is TRBJ2-7; D call uncertain. This CDR3 has 14 residues. Germline V gene sequence: CDR1 MNHEY, CDR2 SMNVEV (reference sequence). With 1 base removed from V and 2 bases from J, the gap between germline ends came to 9 bases. This CDR3 reads CASSLFSPPYEQYF. CDR3 nucleotide sequence: TGTGCCAGCAGTTTATTTAGCCCACCCTACGAGCAGTACTTC.

In this sample, this clone is medium-sized (0.01 to 0.1%). This rearrangement joins TRBV10-3 to TRBJ2-1; TRBD2 matches at 10 bases. Unmatched junction bases numbered 5, after V lost 5 bases and J lost 4 bases. The CDR3 is made up of 15 amino acids. Germline-derived CDR1 and CDR2 are ENHRY and SYGVKD. In DNA form, the CDR3 reads TGTGCCATCAGTCCCCCTAGCGGGGGTTACAATGAGCAGTTCTTC. It encodes CAISPPSGGYNEQFF.

V gene TRBV5-1 combines with J gene TRBJ2-3; TRBD1 matches 9 bases. Germline CDR1 SGHRS, CDR2 YFSETQ. This CDR3 contains 16 residues. J was trimmed by 0 bases and V by 6 bases; bases with no gene match: 8. The CDR3 bases are TGCGCCAGCACCCCCACAGGGGGCTCTAGCACAGATACGCAGTATTTT. Protein: CASTPTGGSSTDTQYF.

This clone has only a few counts. The chain is built from TRBV10-3 and TRBJ2-5; 9 bases map to TRBD1. Germline V gene sequence: CDR1 ENHRY, CDR2 SYGVKD. This CDR3 spans 14 amino acids. Losses at the gene ends were 6 bases for V and 4 bases for J; bases not matched to a gene: 6. The CDR3 DNA reads as TGTGCCATCAGAACTGACAGGGGGGGAGAGACCCAGTACTTC. Translating gives CAIRTDRGGETQYF.

With regard to this clone: At one end the junction does not follow the germline gene, possibly because of a read error. The rearrangement uses TRBV6-5 and TRBJ2-7, with TRBD1 matching 9 bases. Germline V gives CDR1 MNHEY, CDR2 SVGAGI. This CDR3 is 14 amino acids long. The CDR3 nucleotides read TGTGCCAGCAGTTCGCCGGACAGGGGCTACGAGCAGCACTTC. This encodes CASSSPDRGYEQHF.

The gene calls are TRBV11-2 and TRBJ2-1; TRBD2 agrees at 9 bases. CDR3 size: 15 residues. With V trimmed by 2 bases and J by 9 bases, 8 bases remained unmatched. Germline CDR1 is SGHAT and CDR2 is FQNNGV. CDR3 nucleotide sequence: TGTGCCAGCAGCTTACTAGCGGGGTACGGGGGTGAGCAGTTCTTC. As protein: CASSLLAGYGGEQFF.

The V and J genes are TRBV4-3 and TRBJ2-3; 8 bases agree with TRBD1. Germline lookup yields CDR1 LGHNA and CDR2 YSLEER. This CDR3 spans 17 amino acids. V trimming: 2 bases; J trimming: 4 bases; junction bases outside the gene matches: 11. The DNA for the CDR3 is TGCGCCAGCAGCCAACTCGACAGGGGTATAGGCTCAGATACGCAGTATTTT. Translation gives CASSQLDRGIGSDTQYF.

The rearrangement joins TRBV6-6 to TRBJ1-6, with D hard to call. Germline CDR1 and CDR2: MNHNY and SVGAGI (reference sequence). The CDR3 is made up of 15 amino acids. Trimming took 5 bases from V and 11 from J, leaving 19 bases between them. CDR3 bases: TGTGCCAGCAGTCCCAGACCGGGAGTAGGGCCACCCCTCCACTTT. This translates into CASSPRPGVGPPLHF.

This rearrangement joins TRBV9 to TRBJ2-2; the match to TRBD2 covers 8 bases. The V gene's germline CDR1 is SGDLS and CDR2 YYNGEE. The J segment lost 0 bases and the V segment lost 5 bases, leaving 0 bases of the junction unmatched. The CDR3 contains 14 residues. The CDR3 sequence is CASRLAANTGELFF. The CDR3 DNA reads as TGTGCCAGCAGACTAGCGGCGAACACCGGGGAGCTGTTTTTT.